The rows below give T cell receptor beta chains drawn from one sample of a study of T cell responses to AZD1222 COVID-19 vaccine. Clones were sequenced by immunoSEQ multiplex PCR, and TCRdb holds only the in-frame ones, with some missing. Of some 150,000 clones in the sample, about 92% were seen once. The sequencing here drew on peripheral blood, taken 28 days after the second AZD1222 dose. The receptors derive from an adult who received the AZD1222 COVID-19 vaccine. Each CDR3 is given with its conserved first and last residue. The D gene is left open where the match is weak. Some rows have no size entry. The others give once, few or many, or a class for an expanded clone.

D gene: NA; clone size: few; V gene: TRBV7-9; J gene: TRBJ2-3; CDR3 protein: CASSKGTIDTDTQYF; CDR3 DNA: TGTGCCAGCAGCAAAGGGACCATAGACACAGATACGCAGTATTTT
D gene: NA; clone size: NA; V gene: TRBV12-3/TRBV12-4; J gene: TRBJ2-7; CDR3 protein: CASSFQDYEQYF; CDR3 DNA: TGTGCCAGCAGTTTCCAGGACTACGAGCAGTACTTC
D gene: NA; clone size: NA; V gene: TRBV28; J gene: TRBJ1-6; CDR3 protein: CASSLSVFGDSPLHF; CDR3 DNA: TGTGCCAGCAGTTTAAGTGTCTTTGGGGATTCACCCCTCCACTTT
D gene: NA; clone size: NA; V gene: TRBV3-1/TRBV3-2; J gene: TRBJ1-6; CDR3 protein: CASSPHTDNSPLHF; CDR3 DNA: TGTGCCAGCAGCCCTCATACGGATAATTCACCCCTCCACTTT
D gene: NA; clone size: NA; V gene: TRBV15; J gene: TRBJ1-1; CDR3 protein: CATSRQGLGTEAFF; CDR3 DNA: TGTGCCACCAGCAGACAGGGATTGGGCACTGAAGCTTTCTTT
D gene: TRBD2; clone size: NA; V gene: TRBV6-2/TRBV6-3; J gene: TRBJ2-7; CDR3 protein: CASSPITSGSRGYEQYF; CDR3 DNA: TGTGCCAGCAGCCCTATTACTAGCGGGAGTAGGGGCTACGAGCAGTACTTC
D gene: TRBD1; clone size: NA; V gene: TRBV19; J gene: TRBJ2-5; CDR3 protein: CASSKGQSQETQYF; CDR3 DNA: TGTGCCAGTAGTAAGGGACAGAGCCAAGAGACCCAGTACTTC
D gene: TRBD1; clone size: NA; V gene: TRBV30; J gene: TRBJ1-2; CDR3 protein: CAWSRQGRYNYGYTF; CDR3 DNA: TGTGCCTGGAGTAGACAGGGGCGATATAACTATGGCTACACCTTC
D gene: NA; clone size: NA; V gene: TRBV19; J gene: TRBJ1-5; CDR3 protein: CASSIWWSERALLGQPQHF; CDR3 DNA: TGTGCCAGTAGTATTTGGTGGTCAGAGCGGGCCCTACTCGGCCAGCCCCAGCATTTT
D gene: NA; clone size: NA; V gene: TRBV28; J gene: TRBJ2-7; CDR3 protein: CASSTHYEQYF; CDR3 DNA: TGTGCCAGCAGTACCCACTACGAGCAGTACTTC
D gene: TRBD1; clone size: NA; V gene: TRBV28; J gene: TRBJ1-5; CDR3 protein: CASTPGQNHQPQHF; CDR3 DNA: TGTGCCAGCACCCCGGGACAGAACCATCAGCCCCAGCATTTT
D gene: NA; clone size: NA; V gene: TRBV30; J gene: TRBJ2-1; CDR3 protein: CAWDGGGAYNEQFF; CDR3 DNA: TGTGCCTGGGACGGAGGGGGCGCGTACAATGAGCAGTTCTTC
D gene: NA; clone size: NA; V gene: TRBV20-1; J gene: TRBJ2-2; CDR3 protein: CSASGGVGTGELFF; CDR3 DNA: TGCAGTGCTAGTGGCGGGGTGGGCACCGGGGAGCTGTTTTTT
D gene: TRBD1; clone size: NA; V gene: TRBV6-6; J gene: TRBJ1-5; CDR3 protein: CASSPGQGASYSNQPQHF; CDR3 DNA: TGTGCCAGCAGTCCAGGACAGGGGGCTTCGTATAGCAATCAGCCCCAGCATTTT
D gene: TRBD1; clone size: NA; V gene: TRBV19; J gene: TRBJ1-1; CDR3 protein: CASSRQGMNTEAFF; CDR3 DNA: TGTGCCAGTAGCCGACAGGGTATGAACACTGAAGCTTTCTTT
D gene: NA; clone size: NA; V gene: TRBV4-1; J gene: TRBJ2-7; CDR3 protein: CASSQGLAAPYEQYF; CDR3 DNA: TGCGCCAGCAGCCAAGGGTTAGCGGCACCCTACGAGCAGTACTTC
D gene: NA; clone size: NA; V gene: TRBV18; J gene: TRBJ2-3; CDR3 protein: CASSPSAGISTDTQYF; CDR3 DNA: TGTGCCAGCTCACCATCGGCGGGAATAAGCACAGATACGCAGTATTTT
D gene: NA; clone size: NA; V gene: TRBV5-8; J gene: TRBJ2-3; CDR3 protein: CASSTSTDTQYF; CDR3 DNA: TGTGCCAGCAGCACCTCTACAGATACGCAGTATTTT
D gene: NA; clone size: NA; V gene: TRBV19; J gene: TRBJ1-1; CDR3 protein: CASSSGSEAFF; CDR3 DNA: TGTGCCAGTAGTTCGGGTTCGGAAGCTTTCTTT
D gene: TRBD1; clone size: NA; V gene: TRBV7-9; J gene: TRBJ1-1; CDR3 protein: CASSERTGVAEAFF; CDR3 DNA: TGTGCCAGCAGCGAAAGGACAGGGGTGGCTGAAGCTTTCTTT
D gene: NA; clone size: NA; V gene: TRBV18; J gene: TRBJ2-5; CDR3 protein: CASSPRGFGETQYF; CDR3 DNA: TGTGCCAGCTCACCTCGGGGGTTCGGAGAGACCCAGTACTTC
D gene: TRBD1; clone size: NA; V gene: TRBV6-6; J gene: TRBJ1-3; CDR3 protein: CASSKTGTGNTIYF; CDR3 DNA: TGTGCCAGCAGTAAGACAGGGACTGGAAACACCATATATTTT
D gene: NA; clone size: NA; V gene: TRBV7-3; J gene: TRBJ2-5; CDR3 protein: CASSLTFQETQYF; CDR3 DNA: TGTGCCAGCAGCTTAACCTTCCAAGAGACCCAGTACTTC
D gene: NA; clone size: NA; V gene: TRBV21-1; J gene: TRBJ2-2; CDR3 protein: CASNTPGQTNTGELFF; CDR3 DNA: TGTGCCAGCAACACACCGGGACAGACGAACACCGGGGAGCTGTTTTTT
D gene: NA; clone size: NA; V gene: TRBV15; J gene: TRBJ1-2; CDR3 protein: CATSRDLKAGSYGYTF; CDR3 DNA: TGTGCCACCAGCAGAGATCTCAAGGCGGGCTCCTATGGCTACACCTTC
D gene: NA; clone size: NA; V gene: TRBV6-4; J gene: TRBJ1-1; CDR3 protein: CASSVGPGTEAFF; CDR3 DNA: TGTGCCAGCAGTGTCGGACCTGGGACTGAAGCTTTCTTT
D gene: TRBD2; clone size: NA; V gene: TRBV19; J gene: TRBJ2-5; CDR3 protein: CASSDRLAGGETQYF; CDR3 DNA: TGTGCCAGTAGTGACCGACTAGCGGGAGGAGAGACCCAGTACTTC
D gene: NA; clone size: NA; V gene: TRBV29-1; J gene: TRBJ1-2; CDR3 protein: CSVESRERWGYTF; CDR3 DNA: TGCAGCGTTGAATCCAGGGAGCGGTGGGGCTACACCTTC
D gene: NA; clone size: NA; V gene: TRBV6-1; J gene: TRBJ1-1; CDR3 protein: CASSEGVKMNTEAFF; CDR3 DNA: TGTGCCAGCAGTGAAGGGGTCAAGATGAACACTGAAGCTTTCTTT
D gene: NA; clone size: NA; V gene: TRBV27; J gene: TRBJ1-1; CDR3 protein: CASSPWEGRGTEAFF; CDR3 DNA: TGTGCCAGCAGTCCCTGGGAAGGGCGAGGCACTGAAGCTTTCTTT
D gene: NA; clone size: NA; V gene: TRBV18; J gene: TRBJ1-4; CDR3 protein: CASSPREREKLFF; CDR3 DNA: TGTGCCAGCTCACCACGGGAGAGGGAAAAACTGTTTTTT
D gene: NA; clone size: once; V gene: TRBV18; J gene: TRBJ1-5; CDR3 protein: CASSPRGGDNQPQHF; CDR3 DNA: TGTGCCAGCTCACCACGAGGGGGAGACAATCAGCCCCAGCATTTT
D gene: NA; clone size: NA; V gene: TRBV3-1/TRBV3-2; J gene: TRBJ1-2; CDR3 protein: CASSQLDRITNYGYTF; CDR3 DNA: TGTGCCAGCAGCCAACTAGACAGGATTACTAACTATGGCTACACCTTC
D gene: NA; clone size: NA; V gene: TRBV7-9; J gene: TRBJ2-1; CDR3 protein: CASSLPEGLTSYNEQFF; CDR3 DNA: TGTGCCAGCAGCTTACCCGAAGGACTCACCTCCTACAATGAGCAGTTCTTC
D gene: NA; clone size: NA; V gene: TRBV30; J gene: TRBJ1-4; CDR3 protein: CAWSVRGTNEKLFF; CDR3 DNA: TGTGCCTGGAGTGTAAGGGGAACTAATGAAAAACTGTTTTTT
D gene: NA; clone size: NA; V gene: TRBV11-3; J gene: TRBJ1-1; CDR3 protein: CASSSQTVTEAFF; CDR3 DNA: TGTGCCAGCAGCTCCCAAACGGTCACTGAAGCTTTCTTT
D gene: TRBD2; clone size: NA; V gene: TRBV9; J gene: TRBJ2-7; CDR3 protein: CASSPRTSGGEQYF; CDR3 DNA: TGTGCCAGCAGCCCAAGGACTAGCGGGGGGGAGCAGTACTTC
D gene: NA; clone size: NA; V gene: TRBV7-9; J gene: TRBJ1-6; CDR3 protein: CASTSGGLGSPLHF; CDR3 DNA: TGTGCCAGCACCAGCGGGGGGCTTGGGTCACCCCTCCACTTT
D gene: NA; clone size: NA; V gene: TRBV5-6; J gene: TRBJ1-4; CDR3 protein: CASSLGHGNFEKLFF; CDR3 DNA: TGTGCCAGCAGCTTGGGTCACGGGAATTTTGAAAAACTGTTTTTT
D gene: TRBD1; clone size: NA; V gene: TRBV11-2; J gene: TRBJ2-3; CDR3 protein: CASSSQGRTQYF; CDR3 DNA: TGTGCCAGCAGCTCACAGGGGCGTACGCAGTATTTT
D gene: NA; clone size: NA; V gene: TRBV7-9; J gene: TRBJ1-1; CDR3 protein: CASSQGRLEKNTEAFF; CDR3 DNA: TGTGCCAGCAGCCAAGGCCGCCTTGAAAAGAACACTGAAGCTTTCTTT
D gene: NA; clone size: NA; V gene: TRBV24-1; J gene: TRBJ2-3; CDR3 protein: CATSDLTRTLF; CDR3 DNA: TGTGCCACCAGTGATTTGACCCGGACGTTATTT
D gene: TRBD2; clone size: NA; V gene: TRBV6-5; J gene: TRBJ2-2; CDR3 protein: CASSNPGLAAGELFF; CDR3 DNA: TGTGCCAGCAGTAACCCGGGACTAGCGGCCGGGGAGCTGTTTTTT
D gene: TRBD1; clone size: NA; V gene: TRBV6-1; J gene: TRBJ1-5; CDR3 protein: CASSENRGQPQHF; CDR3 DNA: TGTGCCAGCAGTGAAAACAGGGGTCAGCCCCAGCATTTT
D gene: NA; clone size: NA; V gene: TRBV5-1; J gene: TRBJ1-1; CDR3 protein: CASSWARGTTEAFF; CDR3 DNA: TGCGCCAGCAGCTGGGCGAGGGGGACGACTGAAGCTTTCTTT
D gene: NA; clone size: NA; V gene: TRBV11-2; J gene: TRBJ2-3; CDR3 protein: CASSSIQVVSTDTQYF; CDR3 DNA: TGTGCCAGCAGCTCCATCCAGGTGGTAAGCACAGATACGCAGTATTTT
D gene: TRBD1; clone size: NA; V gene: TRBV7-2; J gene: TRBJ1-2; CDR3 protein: CASSSGQRYGYTF; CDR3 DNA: TGTGCCAGCAGCTCGGGACAGCGCTATGGCTACACCTTC
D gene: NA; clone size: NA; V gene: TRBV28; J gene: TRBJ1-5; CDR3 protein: CASSRGGIGNQPQHF; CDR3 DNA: TGTGCCAGCAGTCGAGGGGGGATCGGGAATCAGCCCCAGCATTTT
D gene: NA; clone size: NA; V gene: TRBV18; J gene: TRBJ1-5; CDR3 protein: CASSRAGGSRSGNQPQHF; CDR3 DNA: TGTGCCAGCTCACGGGCTGGGGGGTCACGAAGTGGCAATCAGCCCCAGCATTTT
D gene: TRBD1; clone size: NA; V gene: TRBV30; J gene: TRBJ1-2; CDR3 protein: CAWGRDRGGYTF; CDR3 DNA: TGTGCCTGGGGCCGGGACAGGGGTGGCTACACCTTC
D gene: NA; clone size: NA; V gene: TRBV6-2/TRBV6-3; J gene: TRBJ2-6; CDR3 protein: CASSFKVAGANVLTF; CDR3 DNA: TGTGCCAGCAGTTTCAAAGTCGCCGGGGCCAACGTCCTGACTTTC
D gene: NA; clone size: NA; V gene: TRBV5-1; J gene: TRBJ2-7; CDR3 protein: CASSEAQGLGIEQYF; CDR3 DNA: TGCGCCAGCAGCGAAGCTCAGGGGCTTGGGATCGAGCAGTACTTC
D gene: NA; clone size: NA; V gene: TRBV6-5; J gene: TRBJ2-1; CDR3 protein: CASTNERGGEQFF; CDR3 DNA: TGTGCCAGCACTAACGAGCGAGGAGGCGAGCAGTTCTTC
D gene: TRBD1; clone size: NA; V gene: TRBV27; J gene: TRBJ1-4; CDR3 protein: CASSWTDRTEKLFF; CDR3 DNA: TGTGCCAGCAGCTGGACGGACAGGACAGAAAAACTGTTTTTT
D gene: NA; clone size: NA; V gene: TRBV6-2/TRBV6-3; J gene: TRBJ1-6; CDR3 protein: CASSWKPGSSYNSPLHF; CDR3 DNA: TGTGCCAGCAGTTGGAAGCCTGGGAGCTCCTATAATTCACCCCTCCACTTT